A selection of T cell receptor beta chains follows, all from one sample in a study of CD8 T cells in ankylosing spondylitis. TCRdb re-derived calls from the 5' RACE reads in MiXCR, one entry per CDR3 protein. Of hundreds of thousands of distinct CDR3 sequences in the sample, around 26% were seen once. Sequenced sample: blood, either unsorted or a sorted T cell fraction (not recorded which). The receptors derive from a male donor with ankylosing spondylitis. CDR3s include the opening cysteine and the closing phenylalanine or tryptophan. A D gene is named only where the DNA matches it firmly. Only some rows state a clone size, as once, few, many or a class for expanded clones.

many	TRBV20-1	TRBD2	TRBJ2-7	CSARKVGTSGRLAYEQYF	TGCAGTGCTAGAAAAGTCGGGACTAGCGGGAGGTTAGCCTACGAGCAGTACTTC
few	TRBV15	-	TRBJ2-4	CATSRDAAAKNIQYF	TGTGCCACCAGCAGAGATGCGGCGGCCAAAAACATTCAGTACTTC
few	TRBV9	TRBD1	TRBJ2-4	CARPDRGKNIQYF	TGTGCCAGACCCGACAGGGGGAAAAACATTCAGTACTTC
few	TRBV20-1	-	TRBJ1-5	CSAVGQSSNQPQHF	TGCAGTGCTGTCGGACAGTCCTCCAATCAGCCCCAGCATTTT
few	TRBV5-1	-	TRBJ2-5	CASSFEEETQYF	TGCGCCAGCAGCTTCGAGGAAGAGACCCAGTACTTC
-	TRBV11-3	TRBD1	TRBJ2-2	CASSRKTGYTGELFF	TGTGCCAGCAGCCGAAAGACAGGGTACACCGGGGAGCTGTTTTTT
-	TRBV12-3/TRBV12-4	TRBD1	TRBJ1-6	CASSRQGSHSPLHF	TGTGCCAGCAGTCGACAGGGTTCGCATTCACCCCTCCACTTT
-	TRBV20-1	-	TRBJ1-1	CSARGDSGNTEAFF	TGCAGTGCTAGGGGTGATTCGGGGAACACTGAAGCTTTCTTT
many	TRBV9	TRBD1	TRBJ1-1	CASRSQGAGTEAFF	TGTGCCAGCAGATCACAGGGGGCTGGCACTGAAGCTTTCTTT
-	TRBV12-3/TRBV12-4	TRBD2	TRBJ2-3	CASSRSGATTDTQYF	TGTGCCAGCAGTCGCAGCGGGGCCACCACAGATACGCAGTATTTT